This T cell receptor beta chain is drawn from a study of glioma-infiltrating T cells (dated by TCRdb to the mid-2010s). Regarding the research as a whole: Glioma tissue, non-neoplastic brain tissue and matched peripheral blood mononuclear cells were used as sources from which TCR alpha- and beta-chain repertoires were sequenced. To measure how far tissue and blood T-cell populations diverged, each tissue-infiltrating repertoire was compared against the peripheral blood repertoire of the same patient. Three low-grade glioma patients, fewer than 10 primary glioblastoma patients and three non-glioma patients contributing non-neoplastic brain tissue were included in the paired cohort. On the study overall, not on this receptor specifically: Very few CDR3 sequences were found to be shared between tissue and blood, and this scarcity was attributed to high CDR3 diversity and limited sampling. VJ-independent divergence between tissue and blood was below expectation in non-neoplastic patients but above expectation in all gliomas, especially low-grade gliomas. Group comparisons were based on small numbers of patients: three non-neoplastic, three low-grade glioma and 7 to 9 glioblastoma patients.

The iRepertoire nested amplicon-rescue multiplex PCR (arm-PCR) platform was used to amplify TCR alpha and beta CDR3 regions from RNA. The input for one-step reverse transcription and amplification was 100-400 ng of tissue mRNA or PBMC total RNA. After bead purification, a secondary multiplex PCR added Illumina adapters, and libraries were gel-purified between 200 and 400 bp. Libraries carried internal 6-nucleotide barcodes used for demultiplexing. Sequencing of libraries was performed on an Illumina MiSeq with 2x220 or 2x250 nucleotide paired-end reads. Processing in the source paper ran as follows. FLASH 1.2.11 was used to merge paired reads, and BWA-MEM then aligned the reads to the GRCh37 human genome before TRA and TRB reads were extracted. For V and J assignment, an IMGT-derived reference of cassette sequences and CDR3 motifs that included pseudogenes was used. Reads were translated in three frames, and productive CDR3s were defined as those with a C...FGXG motif and no stop codons. A clonotype was defined as a unique combination of a V-J cassette pair and a CDR3 amino acid sequence. Hamming distance filtering was applied to reads, with thresholds set by the sequence error rate of each sample in mapped regions. The public reads were reprocessed in TCRdb via fastp at Q25 and MiXCR, keeping in-frame beta chains. Rows with a matching CDR3 protein are joined into one entry that keeps the most common DNA and genes. These V and J calls derive from TCRdb rather than the authors' analysis. A total of about 140,000 distinct CDR3 sequences appear in this sample, more than 35% of them only once. The ten largest clonotypes hold about 18% of the sample.

Measured from the cysteine to the phenylalanine, the CDR3 is 15 residues long. CDR3 DNA only is kept here, 45 bases in frame from base 1. The germline V gene encodes CDR1 MNHNS and CDR2 SASEGT. V has 5 bases trimmed and J has 5 bases trimmed; junction bases matching no gene number 10. This clonotype has just a few counts. The target of this receptor is not known. Base qualities are not provided; no much larger clone lies one nucleotide away. What was sequenced was glioma tissue, nonneoplastic brain tissue, or PBMCs (not recorded which). This TCR came from a human donor with low-grade glioma or glioblastoma, undergoing nonglioma brain surgery, or in good health (not recorded which). The chain employs TRBV6-1 and TRBJ2-5; the junction holds 8 bases that match TRBD1. In nucleotides, the sequence is TGTGCCAGCAGTTATTTACAGGGGGTCGGGGAGACCCAGTACTTC. This encodes CASSYLQGVGETQYF.